Reported below is one T cell receptor (beta chain). Its target is unknown. Germline values: CDR1 ENHRY, CDR2 SYGVKD. The V and J ends lost 0 bases and 4 bases, in that order; junction bases with no gene match: 2. The CDR3 spans 15 residues. The sample comes from a study of T cell responses to AZD1222 COVID-19 vaccine. Assay used: immunoSEQ multiplex PCR; TCRdb lists only in-frame clones, some missing. The sample has more than 100,000 clones, around 92% seen once. Study results and caveats: Spike was spanned by vaccine-associated CD4 TCRs, which were dominant at 160-218 and 743-854.

This chain joins TRBV10-3 and TRBJ2-7; 11 bases align to TRBD1. Sample: peripheral blood, taken on day 0 of AZD1222 vaccination. This clonotype was sampled from an adult in good health. The CDR3 DNA follows: TGTGCCATCAGTGAGTCGAGGGACAGGGGGTACGAGCAGTACTTC. This translates into CAISESRDRGYEQYF.